This TCR beta chain comes out of a study of T-cell reconstitution after alpha-beta-depleted transplantation in children. Whole-study findings and limits: Two months or so post-transplant, alpha-beta T cells reportedly derived from several hundred expanded graft clones.

Germline V gene data show CDR1 as KGHDR and CDR2 as SFDVKD. V was shortened by 1 base and J by 10 bases, with 4 bases between the two germline ends. The CDR3 extends over 11 amino acids. The TCRbeta library was prepared with unique molecular identifiers. TCRdb independently ran MiXCR on the PCR reads; one entry per CDR3 protein. Of 500,000 to 600,000 distinct CDR3 sequences detected, 20% to 30% appear once; the ten largest clones hold about 35%. Regarding this clonotype: Its antigen remains unidentified.

V is TRBV24-1 and J is TRBJ2-1; D is undetermined. The TCR sequence derives from a boy under two years old with Wiskott-Aldrich syndrome, due to receive a stem cell transplant. This sample comprised PBMCs, obtained before TCRalphabeta/CD19-depleted stem cell transplant. The CDR3 region is CATSDFVEQFF. In nucleotides, the CDR3 is TGTGCCACCAGTGATTTCGTAGAGCAGTTCTTC.